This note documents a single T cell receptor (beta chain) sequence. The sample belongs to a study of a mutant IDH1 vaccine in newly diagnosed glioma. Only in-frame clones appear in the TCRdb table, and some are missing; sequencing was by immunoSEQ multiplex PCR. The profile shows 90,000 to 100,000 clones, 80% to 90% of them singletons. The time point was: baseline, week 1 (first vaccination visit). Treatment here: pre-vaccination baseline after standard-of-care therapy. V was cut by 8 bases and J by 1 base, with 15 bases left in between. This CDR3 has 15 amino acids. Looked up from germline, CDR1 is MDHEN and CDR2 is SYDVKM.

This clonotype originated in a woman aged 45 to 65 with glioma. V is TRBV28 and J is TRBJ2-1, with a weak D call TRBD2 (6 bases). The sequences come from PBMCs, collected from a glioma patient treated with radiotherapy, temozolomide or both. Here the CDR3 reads CASLQAGESYNEQFF. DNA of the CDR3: TGTGCCAGCCTCCAAGCGGGTGAGTCCTACAATGAGCAGTTCTTC. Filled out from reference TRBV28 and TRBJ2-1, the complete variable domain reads DVKVTQSSRYLVKRTGEKVFLECVQDMDHENMFWYRQDPGLGLRLIYFSYDVKMKEKGDIPEGYSVSREKKERFSLILESASTNQTSMYLCASLQAGESYNEQFFGPGTRLTVL.